Following are 4 T cell receptor beta chains from one sample sequenced in a study of T-cell memory formation after mild COVID-19. TCRdb re-called the 5' RACE reads with MiXCR, one entry per CDR3 protein. The data show about 340,000 distinct CDR3 sequences, around 20% seen once. Sequencing input: PBMCs or a T cell subset sorted from them (not recorded which). These receptors were taken from a man between 18 and 29 years old who had mild COVID-19 (a few samples of this study predate the infection). Cell type and time point are not known.

In its sample, this clonotype was seen a few times. The V and J genes are TRBV6-1 and TRBJ2-7; 9 bases are a match to TRBD2. CDR3 length: 14 residues. Looked up from germline, CDR1 is MNHNS and CDR2 is SASEGT. The V and J ends lost 4 bases and 3 bases, in that order; junction bases with no gene match: 4. The CDR3: CASSGLAGFYEQYV. The CDR3 DNA follows: TGTGCCAGCAGTGGCCTAGCGGGGTTCTACGAGCAGTACGTC.

The sample holds a few counts of this clonotype. The J gene is TRBJ2-2, the V gene TRBV6-5; TRBD1 is a possible D gene (7 bases). This CDR3 spans 13 amino acids. Looked up from germline, CDR1 is MNHEY and CDR2 is SVGAGI. The ends were cut back, 2 bases at V and 8 bases at J, with 9 bases in the middle. The CDR3 DNA is TGTGCCAGCAGTTACGCGGGACAGGGGGAGCTGTTTTTT. Protein: CASSYAGQGELFF.

There are many counts of this clonotype. The rearrangement joins TRBV6-4 to TRBJ2-3; 12 bases are shared with TRBD2. Germline lookup yields CDR1 MRHNA and CDR2 SNTAGT. The V gene end was trimmed by 4 bases and the J gene end by 5 bases; junction bases not matched to a gene: 4. This CDR3 has 15 amino acids. CDR3 bases: TGTGCCAGCAGTGTACTAGCGGGGGGTGGAGATACGCAGTATTTT. The encoded protein is CASSVLAGGGDTQYF.

This clonotype has ten or more counts. This sequence joins TRBV6-6 and TRBJ1-3; D perhaps matches TRBD1 (6 bases). V lost 6 bases to trimming and J lost 0 bases, with 9 bases between them. The CDR3 loop spans 14 amino acids. Germline V lookup: CDR1 MNHNY, CDR2 SVGAGI (reference sequence). The CDR3 nucleotides read TGTGCCAGCAGGGGGGACACCTCTGGAAACACCATATATTTT. It yields the protein CASRGDTSGNTIYF.